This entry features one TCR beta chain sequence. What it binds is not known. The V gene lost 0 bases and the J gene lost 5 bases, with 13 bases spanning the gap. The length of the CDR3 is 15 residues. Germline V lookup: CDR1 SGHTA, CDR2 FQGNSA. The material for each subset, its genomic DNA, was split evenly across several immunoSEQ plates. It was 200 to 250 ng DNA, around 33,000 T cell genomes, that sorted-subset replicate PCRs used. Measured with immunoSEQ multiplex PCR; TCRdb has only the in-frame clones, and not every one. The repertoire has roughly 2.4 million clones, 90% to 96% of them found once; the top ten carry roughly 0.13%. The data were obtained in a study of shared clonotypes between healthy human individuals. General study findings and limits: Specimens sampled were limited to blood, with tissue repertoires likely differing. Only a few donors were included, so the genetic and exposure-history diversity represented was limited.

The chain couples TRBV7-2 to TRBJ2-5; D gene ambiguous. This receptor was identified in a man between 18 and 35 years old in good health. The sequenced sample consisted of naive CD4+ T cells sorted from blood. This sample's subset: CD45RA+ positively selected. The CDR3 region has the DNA TGTGCCAGCAGCTTAGCGGCTCGGGTGGGGGAGACCCAGTACTTC. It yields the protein CASSLAARVGETQYF.